A single TCR beta chain is shown here with its context. J was trimmed by 10 bases and V by 5 bases; bases with no gene match: 4. Germline CDR1 PRHDT, CDR2 FYEKMQ (reference sequence). The CDR3 runs 12 residues. These data belong to a study of blood T cell repertoires in COVID-19. As for the study in general: The cDNA or gDNA used as material had been derived from T cells, B-cell-depleted T cells, or PBMCs.

Sequenced by immunoSEQ multiplex PCR; TCRdb stores in-frame clones only, minus some. The sample consists of approximately 200,000 clones, 84% of them appearing once. V and J are TRBV13 and TRBJ2-3; 9 bases agree with TRBD2. The sequence came from a man in his sixties who had recovered from COVID-19. The source material was PBMCs or T cells enriched from blood (not recorded which). In DNA form, the CDR3 reads TGTGCCAGCAGCCAGGGACTAGCCGCGCAGTATTTT. It is translated as CASSQGLAAQYF.